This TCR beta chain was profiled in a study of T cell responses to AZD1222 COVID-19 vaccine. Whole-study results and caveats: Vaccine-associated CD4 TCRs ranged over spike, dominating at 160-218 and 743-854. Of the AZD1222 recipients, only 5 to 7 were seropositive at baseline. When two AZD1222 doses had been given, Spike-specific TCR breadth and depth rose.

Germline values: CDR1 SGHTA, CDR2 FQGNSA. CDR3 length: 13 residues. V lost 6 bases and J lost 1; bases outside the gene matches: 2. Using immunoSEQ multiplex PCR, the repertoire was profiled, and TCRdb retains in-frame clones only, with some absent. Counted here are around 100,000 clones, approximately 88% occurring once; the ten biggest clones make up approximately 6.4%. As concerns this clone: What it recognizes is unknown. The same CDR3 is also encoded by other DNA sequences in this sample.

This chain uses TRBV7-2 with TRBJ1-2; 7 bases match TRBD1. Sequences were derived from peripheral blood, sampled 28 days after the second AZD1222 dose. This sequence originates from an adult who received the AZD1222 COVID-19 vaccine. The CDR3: CASSRDSNYGYTF. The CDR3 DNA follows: TGTGCCAGCAGTCGGGACAGTAACTATGGCTACACCTTC.